This TCR beta chain stems from a study of blood T cell repertoires in COVID-19. The germline CDR1 and CDR2 sequences are MNHNY and SVGAGI (reference sequence). The CDR3 sequence is 12 residues long. Trimming stripped 2 bases from V and 5 bases from J, with 6 bases between. Data came from immunoSEQ multiplex PCR; TCRdb stores just in-frame clones and leaves some out. The sample contains approximately 350,000 clones, about nine tenths of which appear only once. The receptor was isolated from a woman aged 70-85 years with COVID-19, enrolled during active disease. The chain recombines TRBV6-6 with TRBJ2-5, with D tentatively TRBD2 (6 bases). Input material: peripheral blood. CDR3 DNA: TGTGCCAGCAGTTACGGGGGGGAGACCCAGTACTTC. Translating gives CASSYGGETQYF.